These 24 T cell receptor beta chains came from one sample sequenced in a study of blood T cell repertoires in COVID-19. The repertoire was sequenced with immunoSEQ multiplex PCR; TCRdb's copy has only in-frame clones and lacks some. There are 200,000 to 250,000 clones in the sample; about 85% occur only once, and just under 6.5% lies in the top ten. The sample comprised peripheral blood. Source of these receptors: a woman aged 60-70 years with active or convalescent COVID-19.

The rearrangement joins TRBV5-1 to TRBJ1-3; TRBD1 matches 9 bases. Per the germline V gene, CDR1 is SGHRS and CDR2 is YFSETQ. The J segment lost 4 bases and the V segment lost 4 bases, leaving 3 bases of the junction unmatched. The CDR3 is 14 amino acids. Here the CDR3 reads CASSPGTGGNTIYF. CDR3 DNA: TGCGCCAGCAGCCCGGGGACAGGGGGAAACACCATATATTTT.

The gene calls are TRBV19 and TRBJ2-1; 12 bases fit TRBD1. Germline loops: CDR1 LNHDA, CDR2 SQIVND (reference sequence). The CDR3 has 15 amino acids. V gave up 6 bases and J gave up 4 bases; unmatched junction bases: 4. For the CDR3, the DNA is TGTGCCAGTAGCCTGGGACAGGGGGCGTACAATGAGCAGTTCTTC. It yields the protein CASSLGQGAYNEQFF.

The genes are TRBV11-2 and TRBJ2-7; 11 nucleotides line up with TRBD2. The CDR3 has 15 residues. V shed 4 bases, J shed 4 bases, and the junction held 6 bases outside the gene matches. Germline V lookup: CDR1 SGHAT, CDR2 FQNNGV. CDR3 loop: CASSSVAGGGYEQYF. CDR3 coding DNA: TGTGCCAGCAGCTCGGTAGCGGGAGGGGGGTACGAGCAGTACTTC.

The rearrangement uses TRBV13 and TRBJ2-3; 9 bases are a match to TRBD2. The CDR3 loop spans 15 amino acids. V shed 5 bases and J 4 bases; nucleotides not matched to a gene: 7. Germline CDR1 reads PRHDT; CDR2 reads FYEKMQ (reference sequence). Written as DNA, the CDR3 is TGTGCCAGCAGCCCGCGGGGGGGCGGGGCAGATACGCAGTATTTT. Amino acid sequence: CASSPRGGGADTQYF.

The chain combines TRBV7-2 with TRBJ2-1; possible D gene TRBD1, 6 bases. Germline V gene lookup returns CDR1 SGHTA and CDR2 FQGNSA. V shed 5 bases and J shed 3 bases, with 14 bases lying between them. There are 15 residues in the CDR3. The CDR3 DNA sequence: TGTGCCAGCAGCCCAGGGGCGGGTAGCTACAATGAGCAGTTCTTC. Encoded protein: CASSPGAGSYNEQFF.

The chain links TRBV25-1 to TRBJ1-1; possible D gene TRBD1, 5 bases. V gave up 6 bases and J gave up 4 bases, with 12 bases separating them. In germline, CDR1 is MGHDK, CDR2 SYGVNS. The length of the CDR3 is 13 residues. The CDR3 DNA follows: TGTGCCAGCAGCCCGGGGGGGGGCACTGAAGCTTTCTTT. Translating gives CASSPGGGTEAFF.

The chain couples TRBV5-5 to TRBJ1-1, with a possible D match to TRBD1 (6 bases). Germline V gene lookup returns CDR1 SGHKS and CDR2 YYEKEE (reference sequence). V gave up 0 bases and J gave up 0 bases, with 6 bases separating them. The CDR3 extends over 14 amino acids. The CDR3, as DNA: TGTGCCAGCAGCTTGGAGGGGGTGAACACTGAAGCTTTCTTT. This codes for CASSLEGVNTEAFF. The full variable domain, rest sourced from reference TRBV5-5 and TRBJ1-1, is DAGVTQSPTHLIKTRGQQVTLRCSPISGHKSVSWYQQVLGQGPQFIFQYYEKEERGRGNFPDRFSARQFPNYSSELNVNALLLGDSALYLCASSLEGVNTEAFFGQGTRLTVV.

About this clone itself: One end of the junction fails to match germline, which may point to a read error. J is TRBJ1-1 and V is TRBV15; possible D gene TRBD1, 6 bases. Germline CDR1 reads LNHNV; CDR2 reads YYDKDF (reference sequence). The CDR3 has 13 amino acids. The chain's CDR3 is CATSREGYDRHNF. The CDR3 DNA follows: TGTGCCACCAGCAGAGAGGGGTACGACAGGCATAATTTT.

The chain is built from TRBV29-1 and TRBJ2-2; TRBD1 is a possible D gene (5 bases). The CDR3 has 14 amino acids. Trimming cost V 6 bases and J 3 bases, with 14 bases left between them. Per the germline V gene, CDR1 is SQVTM and CDR2 is ANQGSEA. The CDR3 loop is CSVKQGVDTGELFF. CDR3 nucleotide sequence: TGCAGCGTCAAGCAGGGCGTCGACACCGGGGAGCTGTTTTTT.

The chain carries TRBV11-2 and TRBJ1-2; D is uncertain. Germline V lookup: CDR1 SGHAT, CDR2 FQNNGV. CDR3 length equals 11 residues. V was clipped by 5 bases and J by 6 bases, with 7 bases between them. The CDR3 spells CASSREDGYTF. CDR3 sequence (DNA): TGTGCCAGCAGCCGGGAGGATGGCTACACCTTC.

V is TRBV6-6 and J is TRBJ2-5; 10 bases are shared with TRBD1. V trimming: 6 bases; J trimming: 4 bases; junction bases outside the gene matches: 11. The CDR3 is made up of 16 amino acids. Germline loops: CDR1 MNHNY, CDR2 SVGAGI (reference sequence). This CDR3 is CASRKNPDRGPETQYF. DNA for the CDR3: TGTGCCAGCAGGAAGAACCCAGACAGGGGGCCAGAGACCCAGTACTTC.

This sequence joins TRBV19 and TRBJ2-7; 8 bases match TRBD1. The CDR3 covers 14 residues. V was clipped by 4 bases and J by 2 bases; unmatched bases: 4. Germline V gene data show CDR1 as LNHDA and CDR2 as SQIVND (reference sequence). This CDR3 reads CASSTRDRPYEQYF. In nucleotides, the CDR3 is TGTGCCAGTAGTACCCGGGACAGGCCCTACGAGCAGTACTTC.

The table lists this clone with a count of one. J is TRBJ2-5 and V is TRBV5-5; 9 bases match TRBD2. The ends lost 4 bases at V and 2 bases at J; junction bases unmatched: 6. Germline lookup yields CDR1 SGHKS and CDR2 YYEKEE (reference sequence). The CDR3 totals 15 residues. CDR3 DNA sequence: TGTGCCAGCAGCCCCCTGGGACTAGCTCAAGAGACCCAGTACTTC. Its protein product is CASSPLGLAQETQYF.

The count of this clone is one. The gene calls are TRBV6-5 and TRBJ2-1; D possibly corresponds to TRBD2 (6 bases). The V gene's germline CDR1 is MNHEY and CDR2 SVGAGI. The CDR3 sequence is 14 residues long. Trimming removed 2 bases from V and 7 bases from J, with 12 bases in between. Here the CDR3 reads CASSYVGTRNEQFF. CDR3 in DNA: TGTGCCAGCAGTTACGTCGGGACTCGTAATGAGCAGTTCTTC.

J is TRBJ1-1 and V is TRBV6-1, with 9 bases identical to TRBD1. CDR1 and CDR2 (germline): MNHNS, SASEGT. This CDR3 spans 14 amino acids. V was clipped by 1 base and J by 10 bases; unmatched bases: 7. In DNA form, the CDR3 reads TGTGCCAGCAGTGAAGAGGGGACAGGGAGGCGAGCTTTCTTT. This encodes CASSEEGTGRRAFF.

The rearrangement uses TRBV5-1 and TRBJ2-2, with 9 bases identical to TRBD1. The CDR3 sequence is 17 residues long. V dropped 3 bases and J dropped 3; count of bases not matched to a gene: 9. Per germline, CDR1 SGHRS and CDR2 YFSETQ. This chain's CDR3 is CASSWDRVSSDTGELFF. The DNA of the CDR3 is TGCGCCAGCAGCTGGGACAGGGTGTCAAGTGACACCGGGGAGCTGTTTTTT.

V and J are TRBV5-4 and TRBJ2-1; possibly TRBD1 for D (5 bases). Germline V gives CDR1 SGHNT, CDR2 YYREEE (reference sequence). The CDR3 is 15 residues long. V was trimmed by 3 bases and J by 7 bases, leaving 17 bases between them. CDR3 region: CASSWAQGALNEQFF. CDR3 nucleotide sequence: TGTGCCAGCAGCTGGGCGCAGGGTGCGTTAAATGAGCAGTTCTTC.

J is TRBJ1-1 and V is TRBV19; 7 positions match TRBD1. The CDR3 runs 14 residues. The germline V gene has CDR1 LNHDA and CDR2 SQIVND (reference sequence). The trim removed 8 bases at V and 3 bases at J, leaving 9 bases unmatched. The CDR3 sequence is CASSPLDRDTEAFF. The CDR3, as DNA: TGTGCCAGTTCCCCTCTCGACAGGGACACTGAAGCTTTCTTT.

V usage is TRBV7-9 and J usage is TRBJ2-1; TRBD2 matches at 9 bases. The germline gives CDR1 SEHNR, CDR2 FQNEAQ (reference sequence). J lost 0 bases, V lost 5 bases, and 11 bases had no gene match. The CDR3 extends over 18 amino acids. For the CDR3, the DNA is TGTGCCAGCAGCCCCCCACGACTAGCGGAGAGCTCCTACAATGAGCAGTTCTTC. The encoded protein is CASSPPRLAESSYNEQFF.

The V call is TRBV21-1, the J call TRBJ1-4. TRBV21-1 is annotated as a pseudogene. This CDR3 spans 15 amino acids. In DNA form, the CDR3 reads TGTGCCAGCAGCAAAGATGGGGGGGCGGAGGAAAAACTGTTTTTT. Protein sequence: CASSKDGGAEEKLFF.

The chain uses TRBV28 and TRBJ1-4; 7 bases match TRBD1. V was clipped by 5 bases and J by 5 bases; unmatched bases: 8. This CDR3 region has 15 residues. Looked up from germline, CDR1 is MDHEN and CDR2 is SYDVKM. The CDR3 nucleotides are TGTGCCAGCAGTCTACCGACAGGGTCGAATGAAAAACTGTTTTTT. Amino acid sequence: CASSLPTGSNEKLFF.

The rearrangement joins TRBV5-1 to TRBJ2-5; no clear D gene. V lost 2 bases, J lost 2 bases, and 4 bases lay in between. The CDR3 contains 12 residues. Germline V gene data show CDR1 as SGHRS and CDR2 as YFSETQ. The CDR3 is CASSFRQETQYF. CDR3 nucleotides: TGCGCCAGCAGCTTCCGTCAAGAGACCCAGTACTTC.

This clone was observed a single time. The V call is TRBV15, the J call TRBJ1-6, with D maybe TRBD1 (6 bases). Germline V CDR1 and CDR2: LNHNV, YYDKDF (reference sequence). This CDR3 has 16 amino acids. Trimming removed 0 bases from V and 7 bases from J, with 13 bases in between. CDR3 in DNA: TGTGCCACCAGCAGAGACTTGACAGGATCAAATTCACCCCTCCACTTT. It specifies CATSRDLTGSNSPLHF.

The V and J genes are TRBV9 and TRBJ1-6; D remains unclear. The CDR3 is 12 amino acids. Trimming took off 2 bases at V and 5 bases at J, with 2 bases between the two ends. Looked up from germline, CDR1 is SGDLS and CDR2 is YYNGEE. CDR3 nucleotides: TGTGCCAGCAGCGTTAATAATTCACCCCTCCACTTT. Translated: CASSVNNSPLHF. Full variable domain (rest looked up from reference TRBV9 and TRBJ1-6): DSGVTQTPKHLITATGQRVTLRCSPRSGDLSVYWYQQSLDQGLQFLIQYYNGEERAKGNILERFSAQQFPDLHSELNLSSLELGDSALYFCASSVNNSPLHFGNGTRLTVT.